These 12 T cell receptor beta chains were all obtained from the same sample, sequenced in a study of shared T cell receptors in the human thymus. This table comes from immunoSEQ multiplex PCR, and its TCRdb copy is limited to in-frame clones, with some not included. This table holds approximately 730,000 clones, approximately 83% found once. These data also featured in a second study, about human thymus T cells.

Sequences were obtained from thymocytes. The receptor set was obtained from a girl under two years old with a congenital heart defect.

This clone was picked up a small number of times. The chain links TRBV5-1 to TRBJ1-3, with D possibly matching TRBD1 (5 bases). Trimming removed 1 base from V and 0 bases from J, with 20 bases in between. This CDR3 has 19 residues. CDR1 and CDR2 from the germline V gene are SGHRS and YFSETQ. The CDR3 spells CASSLYPLDSAYSGNTIYF. As DNA, the CDR3 is TGCGCCAGCAGCTTGTATCCCCTCGACAGCGCGTACTCTGGAAACACCATATATTTT.

The chain combines TRBV9 with TRBJ1-2, with D unresolved. Germline V gene sequence: CDR1 SGDLS, CDR2 YYNGEE. Trimming pared 0 bases from V and 4 bases from J, leaving 10 bases between. This CDR3 spans 14 amino acids. Written as DNA, the CDR3 is TGTGCCAGCAGCGTAGGCAGGTATTTCTATGGCTACACCTTC. Its translation: CASSVGRYFYGYTF.

V is TRBV18 and J is TRBJ2-5, with D unclear. The DNA matches TRBJ2-7 better at its end, which makes the J call doubtful. CDR1 and CDR2 (germline): KGHSH, LQKENI. The CDR3 covers 12 residues. CDR3: CASSRSAYEQYF. The CDR3 coding sequence is TGTGCCAGCTCACGGTCCGCTTACGAGCAGTACTTC.

In DNA, the CDR3 is TGCGCCAGCAGCCAAGTGGACAGGCATTCTAACGAGCAGTACTTC. Translation gives CASSQVDRHSNEQYF. The chain has TRBV4-1 and TRBJ2-7, with 7 bases fitting TRBD1. The ends lost 1 base at V and 5 bases at J; junction bases unmatched: 8. The CDR3 runs to 15 residues. Per the germline V gene, CDR1 is MGHRA and CDR2 is YSYEKL.

The genes are TRBV5-6 and TRBJ1-2; a weak D match, TRBD1 (5 bases). Germline assignment: CDR1 SGHDT and CDR2 YYEEEE. The CDR3 contains 15 residues. Trimming pared 6 bases from V and 5 bases from J, leaving 20 bases between. The CDR3 protein is CASTIGGWQGYGYTF. DNA for the CDR3: TGTGCCAGCACCATTGGGGGGTGGCAGGGATATGGCTACACCTTC.

The chain uses TRBV4-3 and TRBJ1-4; 7 positions agree with TRBD1. The germline V gene encodes CDR1 LGHNA and CDR2 YSLEER. There are 15 residues in the CDR3. The J segment lost 5 bases and the V segment lost 4 bases, leaving 7 bases of the junction unmatched. The CDR3 loop is CASSLQGIQNEKLFF. Here the CDR3 DNA reads TGCGCCAGCAGCCTACAGGGGATCCAAAATGAAAAACTGTTTTTT.

V is TRBV5-5 and J is TRBJ2-6; weak D call: TRBD1 (5 bases). The length of the CDR3 is 15 residues. Trimming removed 3 bases from V and 2 bases from J, with 9 bases in between. CDR1 SGHKS and CDR2 YYEKEE come from the germline V gene (reference sequence). This chain's CDR3 is CASSSTETGANVLTF. The DNA for the CDR3 is TGTGCCAGCAGCTCGACAGAAACTGGGGCCAACGTCCTGACTTTC. Full variable domain (remainder filled in from reference TRBV5-5 and TRBJ2-6): DAGVTQSPTHLIKTRGQQVTLRCSPISGHKSVSWYQQVLGQGPQFIFQYYEKEERGRGNFPDRFSARQFPNYSSELNVNALLLGDSALYLCASSSTETGANVLTFGAGSRLTVL.

The chain is built from TRBV7-8 and TRBJ1-5; TRBD1 agrees at 7 bases. Germline-derived CDR1 and CDR2 are SGHVS and FQNEAQ. This CDR3 has 17 amino acids. Unmatched junction bases numbered 11, after V lost 3 bases and J lost 3 bases. The CDR3 DNA reads TGTGCCAGCAGCTTTCTAGGGGGCCCATGGAACAATCAGCCCCAGCATTTT. It is translated as CASSFLGGPWNNQPQHF.

The CDR3 DNA is TGTGCCATCACCCTAAGGCCGGGACAGGGAGAATCACCCCTCCACTTT. Its protein is CAITLRPGQGESPLHF. The chain has TRBV10-3 and TRBJ1-6; 9 bases align to TRBD1. Trimming cost V 7 bases and J 10 bases; bases outside gene matches: 14. The CDR3 runs 16 residues. In germline, CDR1 is ENHRY, CDR2 SYGVKD.

CDR3 sequence reads: CASRKTGLAKNIQYF. The CDR3 DNA reads as TGTGCCAGCAGGAAGACAGGCTTAGCCAAAAACATTCAGTACTTC. The genes are TRBV2 and TRBJ2-4; weak D call: TRBD1 (6 bases). The germline V gene has CDR1 SNHLY and CDR2 FYNNEI. The CDR3 loop spans 15 amino acids. The V and J ends lost 6 bases and 0 bases respectively, with 12 bases between them.

This chain connects TRBV16 to TRBJ2-7; TRBD2 aligns across 14 bases. V lost 4 bases, J lost 0 bases, and 5 bases stayed unmatched. Germline lookup yields CDR1 KGHSY and CDR2 FQNENV. The CDR3 spans 17 residues. CDR3: CASSPGLAGGVSYEQYF. The CDR3 DNA reads TGTGCCAGCAGCCCCGGACTAGCGGGGGGCGTCTCCTACGAGCAGTACTTC.

The rearrangement joins TRBV19 to TRBJ1-5; 8 bases match TRBD1. V shed 3 bases and J 5 bases; nucleotides not matched to a gene: 3. The CDR3 is 14 residues long. Germline CDR1 is LNHDA and CDR2 is SQIVND (reference sequence). CDR3 DNA: TGTGCCAGTAGTATTCCGGACAGGGATCAGCCCCAGCATTTT. It specifies CASSIPDRDQPQHF.